These 19 T cell receptor beta chains came from one sample sequenced in a study of graft-versus-host responses after intestinal transplantation. Some clones are missing from TCRdb's copy, which holds only in-frame ones; the method was immunoSEQ multiplex PCR. The sample lists about 40,000 clones; more than 80% were seen once. The sample here was PBMCs, taken approximately 320 days after intestinal transplant. These receptors were taken from a human patient who received an intestinal transplant, so some T cells may come from the graft donor.

J is TRBJ1-2 and V is TRBV7-3, with 8 bases fitting TRBD1. With 5 bases clipped from V and 4 bases from J, the junction kept 3 bases outside the gene matches. The CDR3 loop spans 13 amino acids. The V gene's germline CDR1 is SGHTA and CDR2 FQGTGA. The CDR3 loop is CASSADRGYGYTF. Here the CDR3 DNA reads TGTGCCAGCAGCGCAGACAGGGGCTATGGCTACACCTTC.

The chain is built from TRBV6-6 and TRBJ1-2; 9 nucleotides agree with TRBD1. CDR3 length: 15 amino acids. CDR1 is MNHNY and CDR2 is SVGAGI in the germline V gene (reference sequence). V dropped 1 base and J dropped 4; count of bases not matched to a gene: 4. CDR3 nucleotides: TGTGCCAGCAGTTACTTACCGGGACAGGGCTATGGCTACACCTTC. It translates to CASSYLPGQGYGYTF.

V is TRBV29-1 and J is TRBJ1-4, with unresolved D. V was shortened by 7 bases and J by 5 bases, with 11 bases between the two germline ends. From germline, CDR1 is SQVTM and CDR2 ANQGSEA. The CDR3 has 12 amino acids. The DNA for the CDR3 is TGCAGCGCCCTACCGGACAATGAAAAACTGTTTTTT. Translation gives CSALPDNEKLFF.

The genes are TRBV9 and TRBJ1-1, with 8 bases that match TRBD1. This CDR3 has 14 amino acids. CDR1 SGDLS and CDR2 YYNGEE come from the germline V gene. V dropped 5 bases and J dropped 3; count of bases not matched to a gene: 6. As DNA, the CDR3 is TGTGCCAGCAGTTACACAGGGGGAGACACTGAAGCTTTCTTT. This translates into CASSYTGGDTEAFF.

V is TRBV25-1 and J is TRBJ2-7; 9 positions agree with TRBD1. Germline V lookup: CDR1 MGHDK, CDR2 SYGVNS. Trimming cost V 2 bases and J 0 bases; bases outside gene matches: 5. CDR3 size: 16 residues. The CDR3 DNA reads TGTGCCAGCAGTGAAGACAGGGGGTTTTCCTCCTACGAGCAGTACTTC. It is translated as CASSEDRGFSSYEQYF.

This clone appeared a single time. V usage is TRBV5-1 and J usage is TRBJ2-1, with D possibly TRBD2 on 6 matching bases. The length of the CDR3 is 14 residues. Germline CDR1 is SGHRS and CDR2 is YFSETQ. The V end was cut by 3 bases, the J end by 8 bases, with 15 bases between. CDR3 coding DNA: TGCGCCAGCAGCTACCGGGACTGGCCGGATGAGCAGTTCTTC. Translation: CASSYRDWPDEQFF.

The chain employs TRBV7-2 and TRBJ2-7; 7 bases are shared with TRBD2. V lost 5 bases to trimming and J lost 2 bases; unmatched junction nucleotides: 9. This CDR3 region has 15 residues. Germline CDR1 is SGHTA and CDR2 is FQGNSA. The CDR3 region is CASSPSRGGAYEQYF. The CDR3 DNA is TGTGCCAGCAGCCCATCTCGTGGGGGGGCCTACGAGCAGTACTTC.

V is TRBV15 and J is TRBJ2-5; 7 bases align to TRBD1. The germline V gene encodes CDR1 LNHNV and CDR2 YYDKDF (reference sequence). The CDR3 contains 15 residues. Trimming removed 3 bases from V and 2 bases from J; junction bases left unmatched: 6. The CDR3 sequence: CATSSLPGQQETQYF. CDR3 in DNA: TGTGCCACCAGCAGTCTACCGGGACAGCAAGAGACCCAGTACTTC.

The count of this clone is one. The rearrangement links TRBV7-9 to TRBJ1-1, with TRBD1 matching 9 bases. CDR3 size: 15 residues. Germline V CDR1 and CDR2: SEHNR, FQNEAQ (reference sequence). V shed 4 bases and J 6 bases; nucleotides not matched to a gene: 9. DNA for the CDR3: TGTGCCAGCAGCTCGCCCGACAGGGGGATATCTGAAGCTTTCTTT. Translated: CASSSPDRGISEAFF.

The CDR3, as DNA: TGCGCCAGCAGCCAAGCGGGGAATCAGCCCCAGCATTTT. The encoded protein is CASSQAGNQPQHF. V usage is TRBV4-1 and J usage is TRBJ1-5; D call uncertain. The germline gives CDR1 MGHRA, CDR2 YSYEKL. The CDR3 loop spans 13 amino acids. Trimming removed 1 base from V and 4 bases from J, with 5 bases in between.

The V gene is TRBV6-6, the J gene TRBJ2-2; 11 nucleotides align to TRBD2. V was clipped by 4 bases and J by 8 bases; unmatched bases: 3. The length of the CDR3 is 14 residues. CDR1 MNHNY and CDR2 SVGAGI come from the germline V gene (reference sequence). CDR3 in amino acids: CASSLAGGPGELFF. CDR3 sequence (DNA): TGTGCCAGCAGTTTAGCGGGGGGGCCAGGGGAGCTGTTTTTT.

This chain links TRBV15 with TRBJ2-3; 11 nucleotides agree with TRBD2. V gave up 0 bases and J gave up 4 bases; unmatched junction bases: 0. The germline V gene encodes CDR1 LNHNV and CDR2 YYDKDF (reference sequence). The length of the CDR3 is 15 residues. CDR3 bases: TGTGCCACCAGCAGAGAGACTAGCGGGGCAGATACGCAGTATTTT. As protein: CATSRETSGADTQYF.

The chain carries TRBV28 and TRBJ1-5; D gene ambiguous. The CDR3 runs to 16 residues. Germline values: CDR1 MDHEN, CDR2 SYDVKM. Trimming pared 1 base from V and 0 bases from J, leaving 10 bases between. CDR3 sequence: CASSLFPGHSNQPQHF. The CDR3 DNA reads TGTGCCAGCAGTTTATTTCCAGGTCATAGCAATCAGCCCCAGCATTTT.

The chain recombines TRBV6-5 with TRBJ1-5, with TRBD1 identical over 8 bases. Trimming took 6 bases from V and 1 from J; bases not matched to a gene: 5. CDR1 is MNHEY, CDR2 SVGAGI, per germline. The CDR3 runs 15 residues. The DNA of the CDR3 is TGTGCCAGCAGCCAGGACAGGGCGAGCAATCAGCCCCAGCATTTT. Its protein product is CASSQDRASNQPQHF.

The J gene is TRBJ2-1, the V gene TRBV6-5, with D perhaps matching TRBD2 (6 bases). Germline CDR1 is MNHEY and CDR2 is SVGAGI. V was pared by 5 bases and J by 6 bases, with 14 bases between. The CDR3 runs 14 residues. CDR3 residues: CASSAAGWGNEQFF. The CDR3 region has the DNA TGTGCCAGCAGTGCGGCGGGATGGGGCAATGAGCAGTTCTTC.

This clone was counted a few times. The V gene is TRBV18, the J gene TRBJ2-7, with TRBD2 matching 11 bases. Trimming cost V 9 bases and J 4 bases; bases outside gene matches: 17. The CDR3 loop spans 17 amino acids. The germline CDR1 and CDR2 sequences are KGHSH and LQKENI. This CDR3 is CASTPNPRGLAAYEQYF. In DNA, the CDR3 is TGTGCCAGTACACCTAATCCCAGGGGACTAGCGGCTTACGAGCAGTACTTC.

This clone was recorded once. The rearrangement joins TRBV6-1 to TRBJ2-7; D unresolved. The CDR3 sequence is 13 residues long. CDR1 and CDR2 from the germline V gene are MNHNS and SASEGT. Trimming cost V 2 bases and J 2 bases, with 7 bases left between them. CDR3 DNA: TGTGCCAGCAGTGAAAGCTTGCCCTACGAGCAGTACTTC. Encoded protein: CASSESLPYEQYF.

The chain has TRBV30 and TRBJ2-2, with unresolved D. The length of the CDR3 is 12 residues. CDR1 and CDR2 from the germline V gene are GTSNPN and SVGIG (reference sequence). Trimming left V 0 bases short and J 4 bases short, with 3 bases between. DNA for the CDR3: TGTGCCTGGAGTGTTTTCACCGGGGAGCTGTTTTTT. Protein: CAWSVFTGELFF.

The chain has TRBV21-1 and TRBJ1-6; the D call TRBD1 from the table was never checked on the DNA. TRBV21-1 is a pseudogene. This CDR3 region has 15 residues. The CDR3 DNA reads as TGTGCCAGCAGCAAAGCCGGACAGGGTGATTCACCCCTCCACTTT. Translation gives CASSKAGQGDSPLHF.